Listed below are T cell receptor beta chains from one sample, sequenced in a study of response to subunit inactivated influenza vaccine. TCRdb re-called the RT-PCR reads with MiXCR, one entry per CDR3 protein. The table records about 540,000 distinct CDR3 sequences, roughly 23% of them present only once. The sample was also linked to a second study, of T cells expressing NK-cell markers.

The sample consisted of CD4+ T cells sorted from PBMCs, taken roughly 12 days after vaccination. Receptors were obtained from a man aged 45 to 65 who received an inactivated influenza vaccine. CDR3s include the opening cysteine and the closing phenylalanine or tryptophan. Each record gives: V gene, D gene, clone size, J gene, CDR3 DNA, CDR3 protein. D genes are given only for firm matches. For some rows the clone size is stated as once, few or many, or as a class when expanded; others skip it.

TRBV6-2/TRBV6-3	-	-	TRBJ1-2	TGTGCCAGCAGTTCGTACCGAAACTACACCTTC	CASSSYRNYTF
TRBV7-9	-	few	TRBJ2-1	TGTGCCAGCAGCTTAGGGGCGCAGGGGCCCCCAGACAATGAGCAGTTCTTC	CASSLGAQGPPDNEQFF
TRBV3-1	TRBD2	few	TRBJ2-2	TGTGCCAGCAGACTGCTCAGCGGGAGAGCGAACACCGGGGAGCTGTTTTTT	CASRLLSGRANTGELFF
TRBV11-2	-	-	TRBJ2-7	TGTGCCAGCAGCCGTACCCACAGAGTCCTGCGTGTGTACGAGCAGTACTTC	CASSRTHRVLRVYEQYF
TRBV6-1	TRBD1	-	TRBJ2-1	TGTGCCAGCAGTCCCTACGGGACAGGTCGAAACAATGAGCAGTTCTTC	CASSPYGTGRNNEQFF
TRBV6-5	TRBD2	few	TRBJ2-6	TGTGCCAGCAGTTACTTTGGCGGCGGGAGCTCTGGGGCCAACGTCCTGACTTTC	CASSYFGGGSSGANVLTF
TRBV3-1	-	-	TRBJ2-1	TGTGCCAGCAGCGCGGACACGAGCTCCTACAATGAGCAGTTCTTC	CASSADTSSYNEQFF
TRBV14	TRBD2	few	TRBJ2-1	TGTGCCAGCAGCCAAGAAAGCGGGAGCATTTATGAGCAGTTCTTC	CASSQESGSIYEQFF
TRBV6-2/TRBV6-3	-	-	TRBJ1-6	TGTGCCAGCAGCCGAGACGGAGCCGCACCCCTCCACTTT	CASSRDGAAPLHF
TRBV7-3	TRBD2	few	TRBJ2-1	TGTGCCAGCAGCTCAACCGTGGAGAGCGGGAGGACGTCCAATGAGCAGTTCTTC	CASSSTVESGRTSNEQFF
TRBV5-1	-	-	TRBJ2-3	TGCGCCAGCAGCTTGGGCAGGGGTAAAGATACGCAGTATTTT	CASSLGRGKDTQYF
TRBV7-2	-	once	TRBJ2-7	TGTGCCAGCAGCTTATACGCCTTCTACGAGCAGTACTTC	CASSLYAFYEQYF
TRBV5-1	-	few	TRBJ2-3	TGCGCCAGCAGCCCCAGACAGCACACAGATACGCAGTATTTT	CASSPRQHTDTQYF
TRBV29-1	TRBD1	-	TRBJ2-1	TGCAGCGTTGTGCGGACAGGTAACAATGAGCAGTTCTTC	CSVVRTGNNEQFF
TRBV7-2	-	few	TRBJ2-1	TGTGCCAGCAGCGCAAGACCGAATGAGCAGTTCTTC	CASSARPNEQFF
TRBV20-1	TRBD2	few	TRBJ2-5	TGCAGTGCTAGAGATGCGCTAGCGGTCCACCAAGAGACCCAGTACTTC	CSARDALAVHQETQYF
TRBV7-9	-	few	TRBJ2-1	TGTGCCAGCAGCCCCCTCTCAAATGAGCAGTTCTTC	CASSPLSNEQFF
TRBV28	TRBD2	-	TRBJ2-3	TGTGCCAGCAGTTTACTGGGACTAGGAAGGTCGGGCACAGATACGCAGTATTTT	CASSLLGLGRSGTDTQYF
TRBV6-5	TRBD1	few	TRBJ2-5	TGTGCCAGCAGTTACTCGAGACAGGGGCAAGAGACCCAGTACTTC	CASSYSRQGQETQYF
TRBV20-1	-	few	TRBJ2-5	TGCAGTGCTCAGAGAGGACGAGCAGAGACCCAGTACTTC	CSAQRGRAETQYF
TRBV7-2	-	-	TRBJ2-3	TGTGCCAGCAGCTTTTTACAGAACACAGATACGCAGTATTTT	CASSFLQNTDTQYF
TRBV5-6	TRBD1	-	TRBJ2-5	TGTGCCAGCAGCCTAGGTCCCGGGACAGGGTACAGGGAGACCCAGTACTTC	CASSLGPGTGYRETQYF
TRBV6-1	-	-	TRBJ2-3	TGTGCCAGCAGCCAGGGTATCGGAAATACGCAGTATTTT	CASSQGIGNTQYF
TRBV4-3	TRBD2	-	TRBJ2-7	TGCGCCAGCAGCCTTCGACTAGCGGGAGGGCAGGAGGGCTCCTACGAGCAGTACTTC	CASSLRLAGGQEGSYEQYF
TRBV6-2/TRBV6-3	TRBD1	-	TRBJ1-2	TGTGCCAGTCTCGATGATCCGACAGGGACTAACTATGGCTACACCTTC	CASLDDPTGTNYGYTF
TRBV9	-	few	TRBJ1-1	TGTGCCAGCAGCGTAGACGGGGATGACACTGAAGCTTTCTTT	CASSVDGDDTEAFF
TRBV6-2/TRBV6-3	-	-	TRBJ2-1	TGTGCCAGCAGTGCGCAGGGGCTCAATGAGCAGTTCTTC	CASSAQGLNEQFF
TRBV28	-	-	TRBJ2-5	TGTGCCAGCAGGCCTTACAGGGCCCTTGGCCCGCAAGAGACCCAGTACTTC	CASRPYRALGPQETQYF